These T cell receptor beta chains were read from a single sample in a study of immune evolution from preneoplasia to lung adenocarcinoma. Profiling relied on immunoSEQ multiplex PCR, and the TCRdb table lists in-frame clones only, not all of them. The table shows roughly 28,000 clones, with around 70% occurring only once. Material for sequencing was FFPE invasive lung adenocarcinoma tissue. These TCRs come from a person in their 60s with invasive lung adenocarcinoma. Some clones in this sample may be carry-over from other donors' samples. Both conserved end residues are trimmed from each CDR3. The D gene is left open where the match is weak.

D	J	V	CDR3
.	TRBJ1-1	TRBV6-5	ASSYSIQGGTEAF
.	TRBJ1-1	TRBV29-1	SVLTVNTEAF
.	TRBJ1-2	TRBV29-1	SVREQANNYGYT
.	TRBJ1-1	TRBV5-1	ASRSDLLTEAF
.	TRBJ2-5	TRBV6-6	ASTATAETQY
TRBD1	TRBJ2-6	TRBV7-3	ASSGTHGTVSGANVLT
.	TRBJ2-7	TRBV5-3	ARSIPAGRSSYEQY
TRBD1	TRBJ1-4	TRBV5-1	ASSFGTAGEKLF
.	TRBJ1-1	TRBV19	ASSAPGGSGTEAF
TRBD2	TRBJ2-5	TRBV27	ASSPGLAGGRETQY
.	TRBJ1-2	TRBV7-9	ASSPDSLFPYT